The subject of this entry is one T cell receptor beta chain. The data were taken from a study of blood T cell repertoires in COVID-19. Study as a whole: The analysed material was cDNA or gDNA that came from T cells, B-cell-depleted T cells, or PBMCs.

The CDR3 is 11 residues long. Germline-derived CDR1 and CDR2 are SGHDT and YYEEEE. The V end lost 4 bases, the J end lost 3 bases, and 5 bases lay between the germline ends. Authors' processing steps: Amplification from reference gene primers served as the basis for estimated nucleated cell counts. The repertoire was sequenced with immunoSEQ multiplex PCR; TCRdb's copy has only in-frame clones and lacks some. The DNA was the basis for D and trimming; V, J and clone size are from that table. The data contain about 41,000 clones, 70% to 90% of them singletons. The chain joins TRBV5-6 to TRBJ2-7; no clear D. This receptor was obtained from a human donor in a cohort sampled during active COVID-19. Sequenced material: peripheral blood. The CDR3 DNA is TGTGCCAGCAGCAATCGCTACGAGCAGTACTTC. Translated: CASSNRYEQYF.